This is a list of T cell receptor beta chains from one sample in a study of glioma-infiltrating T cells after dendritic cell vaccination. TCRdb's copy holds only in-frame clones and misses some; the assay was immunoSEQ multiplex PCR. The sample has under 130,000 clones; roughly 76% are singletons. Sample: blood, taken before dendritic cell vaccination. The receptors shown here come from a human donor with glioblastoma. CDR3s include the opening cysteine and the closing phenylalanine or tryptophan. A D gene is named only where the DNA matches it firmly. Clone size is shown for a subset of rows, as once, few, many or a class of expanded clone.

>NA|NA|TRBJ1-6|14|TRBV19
CASLGRAYNSPLHF
TGTGCCAGTTTAGGGAGGGCCTATAATTCACCCCTCCACTTT
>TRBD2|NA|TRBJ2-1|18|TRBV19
CASSIVGLAGGPSDEQFF
TGTGCCAGTAGTATAGTGGGGCTAGCGGGGGGGCCTAGCGATGAGCAGTTCTTC
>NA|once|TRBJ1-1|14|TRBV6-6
CASSKDRLNTEAFF
TGTGCCAGCAGCAAGGACAGATTGAACACTGAAGCTTTCTTT
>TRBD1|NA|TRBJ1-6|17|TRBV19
CASSKAGGEVANSPLHF
TGTGCCAGTAGTAAGGCAGGGGGCGAGGTGGCTAATTCACCCCTCCACTTT
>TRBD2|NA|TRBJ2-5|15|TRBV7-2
CASSLDGGAGETQYF
TGTGCCAGCAGCTTAGACGGGGGGGCCGGAGAGACCCAGTACTTC
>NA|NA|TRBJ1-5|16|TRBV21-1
CASSTPDSYSNQPQHF
TGTGCCAGCAGCACTCCGGACAGTTATAGCAATCAGCCCCAGCATTTT
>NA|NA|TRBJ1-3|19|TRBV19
CASRPGQTRVRMSGNTIYF
TGTGCCAGTAGGCCAGGACAAACAAGGGTGAGGATGTCTGGAAACACCATATATTTT
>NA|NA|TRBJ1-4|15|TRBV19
CASTPGAATNEKLFF
TGTGCCAGTACTCCAGGGGCTGCAACTAATGAAAAACTGTTTTTT
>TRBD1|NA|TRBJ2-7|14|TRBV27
CASSFGQGKYEQYF
TGTGCCAGCAGCTTCGGACAGGGGAAGTACGAGCAGTACTTC
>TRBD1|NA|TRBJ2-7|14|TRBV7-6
CASSSQGSSYEQYF
TGTGCCAGCAGCTCACAGGGGAGCTCCTACGAGCAGTACTTC
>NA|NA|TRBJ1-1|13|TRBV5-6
CASSLVGTPEAFF
TGTGCCAGCAGCTTGGTCGGGACTCCTGAAGCTTTCTTT
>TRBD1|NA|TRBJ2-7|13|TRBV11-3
CASTSGTGYEQYF
TGTGCCAGCACCAGTGGGACAGGGTACGAGCAGTACTTC
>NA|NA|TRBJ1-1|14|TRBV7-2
CASSSGPRGTEAFF
TGTGCCAGCAGCTCCGGGCCTCGAGGGACTGAAGCTTTCTTT
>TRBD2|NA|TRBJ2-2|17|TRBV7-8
CASSPGTSGVGTGELFF
TGTGCCAGCAGCCCTGGGACTAGCGGGGTGGGGACCGGGGAGCTGTTTTTT
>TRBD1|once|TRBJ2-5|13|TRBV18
CASSLLDRETQYF
TGTGCCAGCTCACTACTGGACAGGGAGACCCAGTACTTC
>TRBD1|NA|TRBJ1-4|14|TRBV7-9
CASSLTGTGEKLFF
TGTGCCAGCAGCTTAACAGGGACAGGAGAAAAACTGTTTTTT
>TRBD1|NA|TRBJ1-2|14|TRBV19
CASSITGGVPPDTF
TGTGCCAGTAGTATAACAGGGGGCGTCCCTCCAGACACCTTC
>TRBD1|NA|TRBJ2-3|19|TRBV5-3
CARSGDRGTSTASTDTQYF
TGTGCCAGAAGCGGAGACAGGGGAACTAGCACCGCTAGCACAGATACGCAGTATTTT
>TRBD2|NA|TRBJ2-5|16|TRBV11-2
CASSLVTSGYQETQYF
TGTGCCAGCAGCTTAGTGACTAGCGGGTACCAAGAGACCCAGTACTTC
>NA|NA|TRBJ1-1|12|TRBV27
CASSSPSTEAFF
TGTGCCAGCAGTTCCCCGTCCACTGAAGCTTTCTTT
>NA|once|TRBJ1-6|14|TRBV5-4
CASWAQGDNSPLHF
TGTGCCAGCTGGGCGCAGGGTGATAATTCACCCCTCCACTTT
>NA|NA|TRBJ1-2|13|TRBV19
CASQDTFNYGYTF
TGTGCCAGCCAGGACACCTTTAACTATGGCTACACCTTC
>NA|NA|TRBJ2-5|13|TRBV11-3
CASSFEPEGEQYF
TGTGCCAGCAGCTTCGAACCGGAGGGTGAGCAGTACTTC
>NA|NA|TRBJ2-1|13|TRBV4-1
CASTQTLSNEQFF
TGCGCCAGCACCCAGACTCTGTCCAATGAGCAGTTCTTC
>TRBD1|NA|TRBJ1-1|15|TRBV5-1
CASSSTGTGQLEAFF
TGCGCCAGCAGCTCAACGGGGACAGGGCAACTTGAAGCTTTCTTT